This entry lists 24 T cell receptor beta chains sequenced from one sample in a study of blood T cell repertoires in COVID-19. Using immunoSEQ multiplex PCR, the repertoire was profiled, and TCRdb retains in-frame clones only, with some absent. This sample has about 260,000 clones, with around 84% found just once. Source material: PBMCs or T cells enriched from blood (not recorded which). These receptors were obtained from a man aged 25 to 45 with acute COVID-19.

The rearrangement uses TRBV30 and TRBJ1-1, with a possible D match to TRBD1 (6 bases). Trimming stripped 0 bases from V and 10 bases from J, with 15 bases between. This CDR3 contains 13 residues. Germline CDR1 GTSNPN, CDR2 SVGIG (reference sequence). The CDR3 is CAWSVRGGLVAFF. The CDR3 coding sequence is TGTGCCTGGAGTGTACGGGGGGGGCTAGTAGCTTTCTTT.

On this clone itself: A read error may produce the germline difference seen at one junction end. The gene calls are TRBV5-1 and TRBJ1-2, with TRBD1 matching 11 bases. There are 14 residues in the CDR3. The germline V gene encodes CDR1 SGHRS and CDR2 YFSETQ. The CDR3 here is CASSFGQGAGGYTF. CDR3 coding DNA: TGTGCCAGCAGCTTCGGACAGGGGGCGGGTGGCTACACCTTC.

The DNA of the CDR3 is TGCGCCAGCAGCTTGGGCGCTAGCCTCAGGACAGATACGCAGTATTTT. Amino acid sequence: CASSLGASLRTDTQYF. The rearrangement uses TRBV5-1 and TRBJ2-3, with D possibly matching TRBD2 (5 bases). CDR1 is SGHRS and CDR2 is YFSETQ in the germline V gene. The CDR3 contains 16 residues. The V gene lost 0 bases and the J gene lost 3 bases, with 14 bases spanning the gap.

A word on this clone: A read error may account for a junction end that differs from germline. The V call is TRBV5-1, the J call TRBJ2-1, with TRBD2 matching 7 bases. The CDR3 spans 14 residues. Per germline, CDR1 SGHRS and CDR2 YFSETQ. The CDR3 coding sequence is TGTGCCAGCAGCTTGGAGGCGGGGGACAATGAGCAGTTCTTC. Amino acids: CASSLEAGDNEQFF.

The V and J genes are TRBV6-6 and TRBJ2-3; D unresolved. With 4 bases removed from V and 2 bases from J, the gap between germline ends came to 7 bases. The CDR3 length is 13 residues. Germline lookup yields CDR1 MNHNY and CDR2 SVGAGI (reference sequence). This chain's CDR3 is CASSWPHTDTQYF. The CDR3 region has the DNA TGTGCCAGCAGTTGGCCCCACACAGATACGCAGTATTTT.

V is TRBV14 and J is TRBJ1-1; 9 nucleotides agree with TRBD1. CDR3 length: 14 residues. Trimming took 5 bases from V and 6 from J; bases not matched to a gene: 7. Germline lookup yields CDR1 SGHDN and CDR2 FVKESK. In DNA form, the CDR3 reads TGTGCCAGCAGCTACCGACAGGGGGTGGCTGAAGCTTTCTTT. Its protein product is CASSYRQGVAEAFF.

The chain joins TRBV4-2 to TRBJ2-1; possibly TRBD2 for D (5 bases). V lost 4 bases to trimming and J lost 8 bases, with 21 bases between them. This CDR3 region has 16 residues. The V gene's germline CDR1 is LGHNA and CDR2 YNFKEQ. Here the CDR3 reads CASSPKLRESGDEQFF. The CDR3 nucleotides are TGTGCCAGCAGCCCTAAACTAAGGGAGAGTGGGGATGAGCAGTTCTTC.

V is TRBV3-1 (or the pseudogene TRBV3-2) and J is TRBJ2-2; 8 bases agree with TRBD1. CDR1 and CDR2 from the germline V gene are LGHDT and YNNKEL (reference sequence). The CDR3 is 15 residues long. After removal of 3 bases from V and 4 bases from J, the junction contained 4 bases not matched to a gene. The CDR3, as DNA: TGTGCCAGCAGCCAGACGACAGGGGCCACCGGGGAGCTGTTTTTT. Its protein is CASSQTTGATGELFF.

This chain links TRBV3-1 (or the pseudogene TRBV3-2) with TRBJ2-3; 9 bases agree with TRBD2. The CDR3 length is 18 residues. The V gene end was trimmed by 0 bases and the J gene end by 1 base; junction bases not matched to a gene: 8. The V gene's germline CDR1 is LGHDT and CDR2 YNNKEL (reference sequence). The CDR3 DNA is TGTGCCAGCAGCCAAGATATCGCGGGAGGGCCGGGCACAGATACGCAGTATTTT. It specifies CASSQDIAGGPGTDTQYF.

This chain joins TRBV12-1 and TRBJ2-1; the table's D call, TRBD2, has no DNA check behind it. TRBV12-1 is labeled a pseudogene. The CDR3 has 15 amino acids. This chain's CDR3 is CASTTGAGVYNEQFF. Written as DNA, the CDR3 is TGTGCCAGTACGACGGGGGCGGGAGTTTACAATGAGCAGTTCTTC.

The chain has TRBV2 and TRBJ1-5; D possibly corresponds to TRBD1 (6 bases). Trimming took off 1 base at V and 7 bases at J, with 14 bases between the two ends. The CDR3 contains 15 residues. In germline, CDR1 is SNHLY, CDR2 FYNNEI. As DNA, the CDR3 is TGTGCCAGCAGTGAAGTACAGGGCACGACCCAGCCCCAGCATTTT. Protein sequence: CASSEVQGTTQPQHF.

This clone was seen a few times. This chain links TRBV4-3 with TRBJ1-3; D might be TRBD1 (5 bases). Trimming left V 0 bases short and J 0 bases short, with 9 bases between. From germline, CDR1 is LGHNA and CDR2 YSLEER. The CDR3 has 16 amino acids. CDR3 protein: CASSQDRADSGNTIYF. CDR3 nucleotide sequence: TGCGCCAGCAGCCAAGACAGGGCGGACTCTGGAAACACCATATATTTT.

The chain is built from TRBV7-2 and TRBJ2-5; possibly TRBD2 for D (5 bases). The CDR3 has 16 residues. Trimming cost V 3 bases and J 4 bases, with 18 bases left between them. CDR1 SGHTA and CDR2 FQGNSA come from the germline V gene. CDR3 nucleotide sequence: TGTGCCAGCAGCTTCGTCCCGGACTGGAATATAGAGACCCAGTACTTC. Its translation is CASSFVPDWNIETQYF.

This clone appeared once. CDR3 sequence: CASSEVYRSNTDTQYF. In DNA, the CDR3 is TGTGCCAGCAGTGAAGTGTACAGGAGCAACACAGATACGCAGTATTTT. The chain has TRBV6-1 and TRBJ2-3, with D tentatively TRBD1 (5 bases). Germline V gene sequence: CDR1 MNHNS, CDR2 SASEGT. This CDR3 region has 16 residues. V was shortened by 1 base and J by 2 bases, with 13 bases between the two germline ends.

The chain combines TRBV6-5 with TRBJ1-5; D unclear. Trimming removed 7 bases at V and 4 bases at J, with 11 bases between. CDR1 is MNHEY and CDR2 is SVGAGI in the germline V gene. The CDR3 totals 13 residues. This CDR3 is CASTDRVNQPQHF. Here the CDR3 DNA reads TGTGCCAGCACCGACCGGGTTAATCAGCCCCAGCATTTT.

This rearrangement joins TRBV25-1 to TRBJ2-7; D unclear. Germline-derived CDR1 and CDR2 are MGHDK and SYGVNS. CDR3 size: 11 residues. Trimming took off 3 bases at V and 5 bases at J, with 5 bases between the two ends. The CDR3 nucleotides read TGTGCCAGCAGTGAGTTAAACGAGCAGTACGTC. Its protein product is CASSELNEQYV.

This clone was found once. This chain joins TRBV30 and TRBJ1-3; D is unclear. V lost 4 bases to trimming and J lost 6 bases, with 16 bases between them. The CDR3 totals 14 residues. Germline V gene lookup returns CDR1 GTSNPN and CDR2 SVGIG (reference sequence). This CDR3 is CAWMPSDTVNTIYF. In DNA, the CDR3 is TGTGCCTGGATGCCTTCCGATACGGTAAACACCATATATTTT. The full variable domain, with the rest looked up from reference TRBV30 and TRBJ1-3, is SQTIHQWPATLVQPVGSPLSLECTVEGTSNPNLYWYRQAAGRGLQLLFYSVGIGQISSEVPQNLSASRPQDRQFILSSKKLLLSDSGFYLCAWMPSDTVNTIYFGEGSWLTVV.

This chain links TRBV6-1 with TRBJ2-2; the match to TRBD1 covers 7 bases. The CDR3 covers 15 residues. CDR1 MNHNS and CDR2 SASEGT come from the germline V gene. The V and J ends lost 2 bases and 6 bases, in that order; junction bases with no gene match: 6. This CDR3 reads CASSEWPGTAGELFF. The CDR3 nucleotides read TGTGCCAGCAGTGAATGGCCTGGGACAGCCGGGGAGCTGTTTTTT.

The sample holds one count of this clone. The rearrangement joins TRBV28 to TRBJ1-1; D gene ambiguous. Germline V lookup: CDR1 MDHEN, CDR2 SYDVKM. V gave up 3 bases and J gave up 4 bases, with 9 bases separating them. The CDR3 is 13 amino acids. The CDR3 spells CASSLPLATEAFF. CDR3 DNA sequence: TGTGCCAGCAGTTTGCCCCTAGCCACTGAAGCTTTCTTT.

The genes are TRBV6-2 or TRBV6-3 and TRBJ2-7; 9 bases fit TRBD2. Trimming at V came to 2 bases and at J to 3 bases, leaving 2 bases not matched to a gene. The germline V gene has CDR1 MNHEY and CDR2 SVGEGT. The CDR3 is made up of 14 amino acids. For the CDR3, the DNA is TGTGCCAGCAGTTACGGGCGGGGGGGCTACGAGCAGTACGTC. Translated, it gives CASSYGRGGYEQYV.

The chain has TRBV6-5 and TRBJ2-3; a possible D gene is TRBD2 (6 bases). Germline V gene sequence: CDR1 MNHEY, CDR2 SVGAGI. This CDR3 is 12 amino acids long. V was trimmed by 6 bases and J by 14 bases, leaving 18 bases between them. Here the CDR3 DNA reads TGTGCCAGCAGGCTCATGGAGGGAAGGGCGTATTTT. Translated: CASRLMEGRAYF.

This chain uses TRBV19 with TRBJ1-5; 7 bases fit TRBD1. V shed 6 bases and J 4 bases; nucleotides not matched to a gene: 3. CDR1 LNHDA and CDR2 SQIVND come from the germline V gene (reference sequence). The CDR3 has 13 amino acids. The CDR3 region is CASSRDRNQPQHF. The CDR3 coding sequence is TGTGCCAGTAGCCGGGACAGAAATCAGCCCCAGCATTTT.

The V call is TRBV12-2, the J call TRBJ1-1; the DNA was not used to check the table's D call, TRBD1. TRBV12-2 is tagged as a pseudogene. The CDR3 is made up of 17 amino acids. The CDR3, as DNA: TGTGCAAGTCGCTTTAGGGATTGTGGGGCACTGAACACTGAAGCTTTCTTT. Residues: CASRFRDCGALNTEAFF.

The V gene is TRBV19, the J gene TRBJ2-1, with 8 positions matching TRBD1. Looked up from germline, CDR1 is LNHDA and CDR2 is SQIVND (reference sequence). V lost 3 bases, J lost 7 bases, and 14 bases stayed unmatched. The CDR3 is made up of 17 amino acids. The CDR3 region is CASSIQAGGLFMNEQFF. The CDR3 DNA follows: TGTGCCAGTAGTATTCAGGCAGGGGGCTTATTCATGAATGAGCAGTTCTTC.